The clone carrying this T cell receptor (beta chain) appeared a few times. Its antigen is not known. Regions amplified from RNA transcripts were the TCR beta CDR3 regions. HTBI primers were the set used in a first-round RT-PCR of the TCR CDR3. TCRdb reprocessed the multiplex PCR reads with MiXCR, giving one entry per CDR3 protein. This table has hundreds of thousands of distinct CDR3 sequences, under 60% appearing once. The data are from a study of T cells in Graves' hyperthyroidism and ophthalmopathy. Points from the study as a whole: A median about 7 months before onset, the model predicted ophthalmopathy. Blood held most thyroid clonotypes expanded above 0.001 frequency. Patients with ophthalmopathy were separated from those with stable hyperthyroidism by a 13 V-J model.

Looked up from germline, CDR1 is MNHEY and CDR2 is SVGAGI. V shed 6 bases and J 6 bases; nucleotides not matched to a gene: 8. The CDR3 runs 15 residues. Across 18 months, stable Graves' hyperthyroidism was marked by no progression to ophthalmopathy. The sequencing input was peripheral blood or thyroid tissue (not recorded which). The clonotype comes from a woman under 30 with Graves' hyperthyroidism. This chain joins TRBV6-5 and TRBJ2-7, with 13 bases aligning to TRBD2. The CDR3: CASSPRLAGGSEQYF. The CDR3 DNA follows: TGTGCCAGCAGCCCCCGACTAGCGGGAGGCAGCGAGCAGTACTTC.